This T cell receptor (beta chain) was found in a study of CD8+CD57+ T cells in acquired aplastic anemia. Study-wide background: Roughly 3 ug was the average amount of DNA from sorted CD4+ and CD8+ cells. Study-wide findings and caveats: The study found no significant CD8+ Simpson's diversity difference between patients and controls.

Genomic DNA templated the TCR beta VDJ and CDR3 profiling. MiXCR, run by TCRdb on the reads, gives a single entry per CDR3 protein. Among 100,000 to 150,000 distinct CDR3 sequences listed, over 30% were seen once. Selection for sequencing was limited to patients who had shown CD8+CD57+ cell expansion by flow cytometry. Each patient carried a diagnosis of severe acquired aplastic anemia. The V gene's germline CDR1 is MNHNS and CDR2 SASEGT. V was pared by 6 bases and J by 4 bases, with 13 bases between. The CDR3 is 14 residues long. This clonotype was detected ten times or more. The antigen is undetermined.

The source is a human donor with aplastic anemia. Specimen: sorted CD4+, CD8+, or CD8+CD57+ T cells (not recorded which) from PBMCs. This rearrangement joins TRBV6-1 to TRBJ1-3; no reliable D call. In nucleotides, the CDR3 is TGTGCCAGCAGCGAGTCTGTGCCCGGAAACACCATATATTTT. It specifies CASSESVPGNTIYF.